Each of the 14 T cell receptor beta chains below was sequenced from the same sample in a study of T cell clonality in common variable immunodeficiency (dated by TCRdb to the mid-2010s). The library was generated by the immunoSEQ multiplex PCR assay. In its TCRdb copy, this immuneACCESS table keeps in-frame sequences only and misses some clones. Where compared with another copy, unresolved V genes explain less than half of these, and the others have no known cause. For this sample the table reports more than 30,000 clones, with no clone seen just once. Clones ranked in the top ten supply around 0.87% of the sample. The specimen was peripheral blood mononuclear cells. The receptors come from a person aged 18-70 years in good health.

This clone came up many times. The read finishes 3 residues shy of the CDR3 end, and the germline J gene is used to complete it. This chain links TRBV18 with TRBJ2-2, with no clear D. Trimming cost V 0 bases and J 6 bases, with 11 bases left between them. CDR1 and CDR2 from the germline V gene are KGHSH and LQKENI. The CDR3 consists of 15 residues. This CDR3 is CASSPPSRKSGELFF. Partial CDR3 DNA: TGTGCCAGCTCACCACCGAGCAGGAAGTCCGGGGAG.

This clone was detected many times. With the read ending 3 residues before the CDR3 end, the germline J gene is used to fill in that end. The chain carries TRBV29-1 and TRBJ2-7; D is possibly TRBD1 (6 bases). Germline CDR1 is SQVTM and CDR2 is ANQGSEA. CDR3 length: 13 amino acids. Trimming stripped 5 bases from V and 2 bases from J, with 13 bases between. The CDR3 loop is CSVLEQGTYEQYF. CDR3 bases read: TGCAGCGTTCTCGAACAGGGTACCTACGAG.

This clone was observed at least ten times. Sequencing ends 3 residues short of the CDR3 end; the germline J gene provides the rest. This sequence joins TRBV27 and TRBJ2-1, with TRBD2 matching over 12 bases. The ends lost 3 bases at V and 6 bases at J; junction bases unmatched: 6. Per germline, CDR1 MNHEY and CDR2 SMNVEV (reference sequence). The CDR3 sequence is 16 residues long. CDR3 region: CASSFLLAGGPNEQFF. CDR3 DNA (partial): TGTGCCAGCAGTTTCCTCCTAGCGGGAGGGCCCAATGAG.

This clone was detected ten times or more. Compared with germline, one end of the junction differs, possibly owing to a read error. The CDR3 loop is CASSLIGTAKETQYF. CDR3 DNA, as far as it was read: TGTGCTAGCAGCCTAATCGGGACAGCAAAAGAGACC. V usage is TRBV7-7 and J usage is TRBJ2-5; TRBD1 matches at 7 bases. The read comes to an end 3 residues before the CDR3 does, leaving the germline J gene to fill in the end. Germline V gene data show CDR1 as SSHAT and CDR2 as FNYEAQ (reference sequence). The CDR3 length is 15 residues.

This clone showed up many times. The read gets to within 3 residues of the CDR3 end, and the germline J gene fills in the rest. The chain employs TRBV5-1 and TRBJ2-5; D is uncertain. Trimming removed 0 bases from V and 2 bases from J, with 5 bases in between. This CDR3 region has 13 residues. Germline CDR1 SGHRS, CDR2 YFSETQ. CDR3 region: CASSLERQETQYF. The sequenced CDR3 bases are TGCGCCAGCAGCTTGGAGAGGCAAGAGACC.

This clone was found many times. The read ends 3 residues shy of where the CDR3 ends; the end is completed using the germline J gene. The chain couples TRBV30 to TRBJ2-7; 7 nucleotides agree with TRBD2. Germline V gives CDR1 GTSNPN, CDR2 SVGIG (reference sequence). The CDR3 loop spans 13 amino acids. With V trimmed by 0 bases and J by 6 bases, 5 bases remained unmatched. CDR3 DNA (partial): TGTGCCTGGAGTGTACTTGGGGGGGGCGAG. It translates to CAWSVLGGGE. The CDR3 in its entirety is CAWSVLGGGEQYF.

This clone was seen at least ten times. Sequencing ends 3 residues short of the CDR3 end; the germline J gene provides the rest. V usage is TRBV30 and J usage is TRBJ1-6; no clear D gene. Germline CDR1 GTSNPN, CDR2 SVGIG (reference sequence). Trimming took 0 bases from V and 9 from J, leaving 12 bases between them. This CDR3 is built from 14 residues. The part of the CDR3 DNA that was read is TGTGCCTGGAGTGTTCGGGGTTCGGGTTCACCC. It is translated as CAWSVRGSGSP. The complete CDR3 sequence is CAWSVRGSGSPLHF.

This clone was counted ten times or more. The junction departs from germline at one end; a sequencing error may be responsible. The read terminates 3 residues before the CDR3 end, so the remaining end is supplied by the germline J gene. This chain connects TRBV20-1 to TRBJ1-1; 8 nucleotides agree with TRBD1. CDR1 DFQATT and CDR2 SNEGSKA come from the germline V gene (reference sequence). The CDR3 contains 14 residues. The CDR3 reads CSARGSDRAGEAFF. The sequenced part of the CDR3 DNA is TGCAGTGCCAGAGGTTCGGACAGGGCGGGTGAA.

At least ten counts were recorded for this clone. The missing CDR3 end, 3 residues past where the read stops, is filled in from the germline J gene. J is TRBJ2-3 and V is TRBV5-1; possible D gene TRBD2, 6 bases. Trimming removed 4 bases from V and 1 base from J, with 13 bases in between. This CDR3 spans 15 amino acids. Per the germline V gene, CDR1 is SGHRS and CDR2 is YFSETQ. CDR3 residues: CASSVPSVGTDTQYF. CDR3 DNA (partial): TGCGCCAGCAGCGTTCCTAGCGTTGGCACAGATACG.

This clone was observed at least ten times. The read stops 3 residues short of the end of the CDR3; the missing end is completed from the germline J gene. The rearrangement links TRBV7-6 to TRBJ2-1, with TRBD2 matching 12 bases. J lost 6 bases, V lost 4 bases, and 7 bases had no gene match. The germline V gene encodes CDR1 SGHVS and CDR2 FNYEAQ. The CDR3 sequence is 16 residues long. CDR3 sequence reads: CASSWPLAGGGNEQFF. The part of the CDR3 DNA that was read is TGTGCCAGCAGCTGGCCTCTAGCGGGAGGGGGCAATGAG.

This clone was counted many times. The CDR3 is cut off 3 residues early in the read; its end comes from the germline J gene. The chain combines TRBV2 with TRBJ2-1; D is possibly TRBD1 (5 bases). Trimming left V 4 bases short and J 1 base short, with 8 bases between. The CDR3 sequence is 14 residues long. Germline lookup yields CDR1 SNHLY and CDR2 FYNNEI. The part of the CDR3 DNA that was read is TGTGCCAGCAGTGGTGGGGCTTCCTACAATGAG. This encodes CASSGGASYNE. The entire CDR3 sequence reads CASSGGASYNEQFF.

In this sample, this clone turned up a few times. The CDR3 goes on 3 residues after the read ends, and that part is filled in from the germline J gene. The chain has TRBV20-1 and TRBJ2-7; TRBD1 matches 12 bases. Trimming cost V 5 bases and J 4 bases; bases outside gene matches: 18. The CDR3 runs 18 residues. Per the germline V gene, CDR1 is DFQATT and CDR2 is SNEGSKA (reference sequence). Partial CDR3 DNA: TGCAGTGCTGGGGGTCCCGGGACAGGGGGCGCGGGGCTTTACGAG. It is translated as CSAGGPGTGGAGLYE. The complete CDR3 sequence is CSAGGPGTGGAGLYEQYF.

There are a few counts of this clone. The CDR3 end is not reached by the read, which stops 3 residues before it; the germline J gene fills it in. The V gene is TRBV18, the J gene TRBJ2-5, with TRBD1 identical over 9 bases. V dropped 10 bases and J dropped 2; count of bases not matched to a gene: 8. This CDR3 has 14 amino acids. Germline assignment: CDR1 KGHSH and CDR2 LQKENI. The CDR3 protein is CATAQTGGQETQYF. CDR3 DNA (partial): TGTGCCACCGCACAGACAGGGGGGCAAGAGACC.

This clone has a count of ten or more. Read data end 3 residues before the CDR3 end; the end is taken from the germline J gene. The rearrangement links TRBV6-1 to TRBJ1-3; D remains unclear. Between the trimmed V and J ends, which lost 2 bases and 2 bases, there was a span of 7 bases. The CDR3 totals 14 residues. Germline-derived CDR1 and CDR2 are MNHNS and SASEGT. The CDR3 sequence: CASSEISAGNTIYF. Incomplete CDR3 DNA: TGTGCCAGCAGTGAAATCTCTGCTGGAAACACC.